This TCR beta chain was sequenced for a study of blood T cell repertoires in COVID-19. This CDR3 is built from 13 residues. The V end lost 6 bases, the J end lost 7 bases, and 15 bases lay between the germline ends. This table comes from immunoSEQ multiplex PCR, and its TCRdb copy is limited to in-frame clones, with some not included. Among over 400,000 clones listed, roughly nine tenths were seen once. The chain couples TRBV12-3 or TRBV12-4 to TRBJ2-5; D is perhaps TRBD1 (5 bases). Sequencing was done on a sample of peripheral blood. The clonotype was recovered from a woman between 50 and 59 years old with COVID-19, enrolled during active disease. CDR3 in amino acids: CASSWTPMGTQYF. The CDR3 coding sequence is TGTGCCAGCAGCTGGACACCCATGGGGACCCAGTACTTC.